The 28 T cell receptor beta chains reported below all come from one sample, sequenced in a study of tissue T cells after allogeneic stem cell transplantation. Time point described: mouse harvest day 14 after allogeneic transplant. Mouse grafts combined 10^7 T-cell-depleted bone marrow cells with 10^6 splenic CD5+ T cells. TCRdb's table, derived via immunoSEQ multiplex PCR, lists solely in-frame clones and lacks some. The sample has 2,800 or so clones; about half are singletons. The specimen was lymph node tissue. These receptors were obtained from a female BALB/c mouse given C57BL/6 T cells with graft-versus-host disease after an allogeneic hematopoietic cell transplant.

As concerns this clone: Mouse gene names apply. The CDR3 reads CASSLDGGQDTQYF. Partial CDR3 DNA: TGTGCAAGCAGCTTAGATGGGGGCCAAGACACCCAGTAC. V is TRBV16 and J is TRBJ2-5, with D maybe TRBD2 (6 bases). The read ends 1 residue early relative to the CDR3; the germline J gene fills the gap. V was clipped by 0 bases and J by 2 bases, with 6 bases between them. Germline V gives CDR1 SGHSA, CDR2 FRNQAP. This CDR3 region has 14 residues.

This clone occurred a few times. Mouse gene names and germline throughout. The CDR3 reads CASSQANSDYTF. The sequenced part of the CDR3 DNA is TGTGCCAGCAGCCAAGCAAACTCCGACTACACC. The V gene is TRBV2, the J gene TRBJ1-2; D is uncertain. The sequenced fragment ends 1 residue before the CDR3 boundary, so the rest is inferred from the germline J gene. The CDR3 has 12 amino acids. Trimming took 1 base from V and 0 from J, leaving 0 bases between them. Per the germline V gene, CDR1 is LGHNA and CDR2 is YSYQKL.

A remark on this clone: These gene names are mouse names. CDR3 sequence reads: CASSLDGEQYF. CDR3 DNA, as far as it was read: TGTGCAAGCAGCTTAGATGGTGAACAGTAC. The V and J genes are TRBV16 and TRBJ2-7, with D hard to call. Coverage ceases 1 residue before the CDR3 finishes, and the germline J gene fills in the end. Germline V lookup: CDR1 SGHSA, CDR2 FRNQAP. The CDR3 runs 11 residues. V lost 0 bases and J 6 bases, leaving 3 bases between the germline ends.

This clone was detected only a few times. Mouse gene names apply. Read coverage stops 1 residue before the CDR3 terminus; the germline J gene supplies the remainder. The rearrangement links TRBV23 to TRBJ2-3; TRBD1 is the table's D call, not checked against the DNA. Germline CDR1 reads KGHTA; CDR2 reads FQNQQP. The CDR3 is 14 residues long. The CDR3 protein is CSSSQTTSAETLYF. CDR3 DNA (partial): TGCTCCAGCAGTCAGACAACTAGTGCAGAAACGCTGTAT.

For this clone: One end of the junction fails to match germline, which may point to a read error. The germline and genes are mouse ones. The read finishes 1 residue shy of the CDR3 end, and the germline J gene is used to complete it. The chain links TRBV15 to TRBJ2-2; TRBD1 matches at 7 bases. The CDR3 sequence is 14 residues long. Germline V gene lookup returns CDR1 SGHND and CDR2 FRSKSL. The CDR3 DNA, read in part, is TGTGCCATCAGTTTGACAGGGAACACCGGGCAGCTCTAC. This sequence encodes CAISLTGNTGQLY. In full, the CDR3 reads CAISLTGNTGQLYF.

Concerning this clone itself: Gene labels here are mouse ones. The read finishes 1 residue shy of the CDR3 end, and the germline J gene is used to complete it. V usage is TRBV12-2 and J usage is TRBJ2-4; D ambiguous. V lost 2 bases to trimming and J lost 5 bases, with 4 bases between them. The CDR3 loop spans 11 amino acids. In germline, CDR1 is SGHLS, CDR2 HYDKME. The CDR3 sequence is CASSPRNTLYF. The CDR3 bases that were read are TGTGCCAGCTCTCCCAGAAACACCTTGTAC.

For this clone: Mouse gene names and germline throughout. Read data end 1 residue before the CDR3 end; the end is taken from the germline J gene. This chain connects TRBV26 to TRBJ1-3; D not resolved. The length of the CDR3 is 13 residues. V was pared by 4 bases and J by 1 base, with 5 bases between. The germline gives CDR1 KGHPV, CDR2 FQNQEV (reference sequence). The covered CDR3 bases are TGTGCCAGCAGTCCCCCGTCTGGAAATACGCTCTAT. Protein sequence: CASSPPSGNTLY. The CDR3 in full is CASSPPSGNTLYF. Variable domain in full (rest from reference TRBV26 and TRBJ1-3): NSKVIQTPRYLVKGQGQKAKMRCIPEKGHPVVFWYQQNKNNEFKFLINFQNQEVLQQIDMTEKRFSAECPSNSPCSLEIQSSEAGDSALYLCASSPPSGNTLYFGEGSRLIVV.

This clone has more than one count but fewer than ten. Mouse germline and gene names are used. The read is 1 residue too short to cover the CDR3 end, so that end is filled in from the germline J gene. This chain connects TRBV1 to TRBJ1-2; D is unclear. Trimming left V 2 bases short and J 2 bases short, with 6 bases between. The CDR3 runs to 13 residues. Germline CDR1 is NSQYPW and CDR2 is LRSPGD (reference sequence). CDR3 DNA (partial): TGCACCTGCAGTGCACACAGTAACTCCGACTACACC. Its protein is CTCSAHSNSDYT. The entire CDR3 is CTCSAHSNSDYTF.

Note on this clone: The gene symbols are mouse symbols. The CDR3 end lies 1 residue beyond the end of the read and is filled in from the germline J gene. V and J are TRBV26 and TRBJ1-3, with D uncertain. The germline V gene has CDR1 KGHPV and CDR2 FQNQEV (reference sequence). Trimming left V 0 bases short and J 0 bases short, with 3 bases between. The CDR3 is 14 residues long. Here the CDR3 reads CASSLSISGNTLYF. The DNA read from the CDR3 is TGTGCCAGCAGTCTGTCGATTTCTGGAAATACGCTCTAT.

This clone was counted between two and nine times. Gene labels here are mouse ones. Sequencing ends 1 residue short of the CDR3 end; the germline J gene provides the rest. The chain has TRBV4 and TRBJ2-4, with unresolved D. Germline CDR1 and CDR2: LGHDT and YNNKQL (reference sequence). With 5 bases removed from V and 0 bases from J, the gap between germline ends came to 12 bases. CDR3 length: 15 residues. The CDR3 sequence: CASSLPPASQNTLYF. The CDR3 DNA, read in part, is TGTGCCAGCAGCCTCCCCCCAGCAAGTCAAAACACCTTGTAC.

In this sample, this clone turned up a few times. Gene names denote mouse genes. The CDR3 end lies 1 residue beyond the end of the read and is filled in from the germline J gene. The V and J genes are TRBV5 and TRBJ2-4; 7 positions match TRBD2. Germline V gives CDR1 LGHNA, CDR2 YNLKQL (reference sequence). This CDR3 spans 17 amino acids. V lost 0 bases to trimming and J lost 0 bases; unmatched junction nucleotides: 6. Incomplete CDR3 DNA: TGTGCCAGCAGCCAAGATATGACTGGGAGTAGTCAAAACACCTTGTAC. Its translation: CASSQDMTGSSQNTLY. The whole CDR3 sequence reads CASSQDMTGSSQNTLYF.

Points on this clone: Gene names are the mouse ones. Sequencing ends 1 residue short of the CDR3 end; the germline J gene provides the rest. J is TRBJ2-7 and V is TRBV5; 8 positions agree with TRBD1. This CDR3 comprises 13 residues. CDR1 is LGHNA, CDR2 YNLKQL, per germline (reference sequence). V shed 4 bases, J shed 6 bases, and the junction held 5 bases outside the gene matches. This chain's CDR3 is CASSPGTGPEQYF. The CDR3 bases that were read are TGTGCCAGCAGCCCCGGGACAGGCCCTGAACAGTAC.

As to this clone: Gene names and germline refer to mouse. Read sequence stops 1 residue before the CDR3 end, and the germline J gene provides the missing end. V and J are TRBV31 and TRBJ2-5; D is uncertain. Germline V gives CDR1 GKSSPN, CDR2 SITVG. This CDR3 has 13 amino acids. V was shortened by 0 bases and J by 5 bases, with 9 bases between the two germline ends. CDR3 bases read: TGTGCCTGGAGTCTAGAGGGCCTAGACACCCAGTAC. Translation: CAWSLEGLDTQY. The whole CDR3 protein reads CAWSLEGLDTQYF. The whole variable domain, filled in from reference TRBV31 and TRBJ2-5, reads AQTIHQWPVAEIKAVGSPLSLGCTIKGKSSPNLYWYWQATGGTLQQLFYSITVGQVESVVQLNLSASRPKDDQFILSTEKLLLSHSGFYLCAWSLEGLDTQYFGPGTRLLVL.

On this clone itself: Gene names are mouse gene names. Incomplete CDR3 DNA: TGTGGTGCTAGGGATGTTTATGAACAGTAC. Translated: CGARDVYEQY. The whole CDR3 reads CGARDVYEQYF. V is TRBV20 and J is TRBJ2-7; D is uncertain. The DNA ends 1 residue before the CDR3 does, and the rest of the CDR3 is filled in from the germline J gene. The V gene's germline CDR1 is GFQATS and CDR2 STVNSAI. The V end lost 0 bases, the J end lost 4 bases, and 4 bases lay between the germline ends. The CDR3 is 11 amino acids.

By share, this clone counts as medium-sized. The genes and germline here are from mouse. The CDR3 is cut off 1 residue early in the read; its end comes from the germline J gene. V is TRBV16 and J is TRBJ1-3; tentatively, D is TRBD1 (6 bases). The V gene's germline CDR1 is SGHSA and CDR2 FRNQAP. Trimming left V 6 bases short and J 0 bases short, with 12 bases between. The CDR3 length is 15 residues. The covered CDR3 bases are TGTGCAAGCAGTCCCGGGACAAATTCTGGAAATACGCTCTAT. The encoded protein is CASSPGTNSGNTLY. The full CDR3 protein is CASSPGTNSGNTLYF. The full variable domain, its missing parts supplied by reference TRBV16 and TRBJ1-3, is NAGVIQTPRHKVTGKGQEATLWCEPISGHSAVFWYRQTIVQGLEFLTYFRNQAPIDDSGMPKERFSAQMPNQSHSTLKIQSTQPQDSAVYLCASSPGTNSGNTLYFGEGSRLIVV.

This clone was recorded a few times. These gene names are mouse names. The read finishes 1 residue shy of the CDR3 end, and the germline J gene is used to complete it. The chain has TRBV31 and TRBJ2-2, with 9 bases lining up with TRBD2. The CDR3 length is 16 residues. The germline CDR1 and CDR2 sequences are GKSSPN and SITVG. V shed 0 bases, J shed 0 bases, and the junction held 2 bases outside the gene matches. This CDR3 reads CAWSLSGGANTGQLYF. The sequenced CDR3 bases are TGTGCCTGGAGTCTTTCTGGGGGGGCAAACACCGGGCAGCTCTAC.

With regard to this clone: Gene names are the mouse ones. The CDR3 extends 1 residue past the end of the read, so its final part is completed from the germline J gene. The chain employs TRBV3 and TRBJ1-4, with 7 bases matching TRBD1. From germline, CDR1 is SNHLY and CDR2 FYNGKV (reference sequence). The V and J ends lost 3 bases and 4 bases, in that order; junction bases with no gene match: 2. The CDR3 runs 14 residues. CDR3 protein: CASSLGQSNERLFF. The part of the CDR3 DNA that was read is TGTGCCAGCAGCTTGGGACAGAGCAACGAAAGATTATTT.

Turning to this clone: Mouse germline and gene names are used. From the germline J gene comes the end of the CDR3, since the read stops 1 residue before it. This sequence joins TRBV26 and TRBJ1-3; the D is unclear. Germline V gene sequence: CDR1 KGHPV, CDR2 FQNQEV (reference sequence). The CDR3 contains 15 residues. V was clipped by 0 bases and J by 2 bases, with 8 bases between them. CDR3 DNA, as far as it was read: TGTGCCAGCAGTCTGTCGAAGAGGGCTGGAAATACGCTCTAT. Its protein is CASSLSKRAGNTLY. The CDR3, in full, reads CASSLSKRAGNTLYF.

This clone occurred a few times. The gene names here belong to mouse. Read data end 1 residue before the CDR3 end; the end is taken from the germline J gene. The chain couples TRBV26 to TRBJ2-5; TRBD2 matches 11 bases. This CDR3 contains 14 residues. V was clipped by 2 bases and J by 6 bases; unmatched bases: 1. Germline V gene lookup returns CDR1 KGHPV and CDR2 FQNQEV (reference sequence). CDR3 loop: CASSLDWGGDTQYF. CDR3 DNA (partial): TGTGCCAGCAGTCTGGACTGGGGGGGTGACACCCAGTAC.

Concerning this clone itself: The gene names given are mouse names. Read sequence stops 1 residue before the CDR3 end, and the germline J gene provides the missing end. V is TRBV12-1 and J is TRBJ2-2; 10 nucleotides match TRBD1. Germline loops: CDR1 SGHSN, CDR2 HYEKVE. The CDR3 is 15 residues long. The trim removed 0 bases at V and 4 bases at J, leaving 1 base unmatched. The CDR3 here is CASSLWDRGTGQLYF. The CDR3 bases that were read are TGTGCCAGCTCTCTCTGGGACAGGGGCACCGGGCAGCTCTAC.

Concerning this clone itself: Mouse names are used for the genes. The read ends 1 residue early relative to the CDR3; the germline J gene fills the gap. The chain couples TRBV16 to TRBJ2-7; 11 bases are a match to TRBD2. J lost 6 bases, V lost 0 bases, and 4 bases had no gene match. This CDR3 spans 15 amino acids. CDR1 and CDR2 (germline): SGHSA, FRNQAP. CDR3 DNA (partial): TGTGCAAGCAGCTTAGAAGCGACTGGGGGGGGTGAACAGTAC. It yields the protein CASSLEATGGGEQY. In full, the CDR3 is CASSLEATGGGEQYF.

A word on this clone: Any gene name here is a mouse gene name. Coverage ceases 1 residue before the CDR3 finishes, and the germline J gene fills in the end. The chain couples TRBV13-2 to TRBJ1-4, with a possible D match to TRBD1 (6 bases). The length of the CDR3 is 15 residues. The germline CDR1 and CDR2 sequences are NNHNN and SYGAGS (reference sequence). Trimming pared 2 bases from V and 2 bases from J, leaving 10 bases between. The covered CDR3 bases are TGTGCCAGCGGTGACCTGGACAGATCCAACGAAAGATTATTT. Translated: CASGDLDRSNERLF. The CDR3 in full is CASGDLDRSNERLFF.

In the case of this clone: These gene names are mouse names. This CDR3 is CASSLAGRGPERLFF. The CDR3 bases that were read are TGTGCCAGCAGCTTAGCAGGCAGGGGGCCCGAAAGATTATTT. The chain joins TRBV3 to TRBJ1-4; 8 bases line up with TRBD1. The read ends 1 residue before the CDR3 terminus; that terminus is restored from the germline J gene. This CDR3 comprises 15 residues. The V gene end was trimmed by 0 bases and the J gene end by 7 bases; junction bases not matched to a gene: 4. Germline V gene sequence: CDR1 SNHLY, CDR2 FYNGKV (reference sequence).

In its sample, this clone was seen a few times. Gene names and germline refer to mouse. The CDR3 sequence: CASSHGTPNERLFF. Incomplete CDR3 DNA: TGTGCCAGCAGCCATGGGACACCCAACGAAAGATTATTT. The chain uses TRBV2 and TRBJ1-4, with D tentatively TRBD1 (6 bases). The read finishes 1 residue shy of the CDR3 end, and the germline J gene is used to complete it. V was shortened by 3 bases and J by 3 bases, with 8 bases between the two germline ends. The CDR3 sequence is 14 residues long. CDR1 and CDR2 (germline): LGHNA, YSYQKL.

With regard to this clone: The genes are named according to mouse. The covered CDR3 bases are TGTGCCAGCACGACTGGGGGTGCAAACACCGGGCAGCTCTAC. Residues: CASTTGGANTGQLY. The whole CDR3 protein is CASTTGGANTGQLYF. The chain employs TRBV26 and TRBJ2-2, with TRBD2 matching 9 bases. The CDR3 goes on 1 residue after the read ends, and that part is filled in from the germline J gene. With V trimmed by 7 bases and J by 0 bases, 3 bases remained unmatched. This CDR3 is 15 amino acids long. The V gene's germline CDR1 is KGHPV and CDR2 FQNQEV (reference sequence).

Turning to this clone: Gene names follow the mouse nomenclature. The read is 1 residue too short to cover the CDR3 end, so that end is filled in from the germline J gene. The J gene is TRBJ1-1, the V gene TRBV26; 8 nucleotides align to TRBD1. This CDR3 is built from 15 residues. V lost 4 bases to trimming and J lost 0 bases; unmatched junction nucleotides: 4. Germline assignment: CDR1 KGHPV and CDR2 FQNQEV (reference sequence). The sequenced CDR3 bases are TGTGCCAGCAGTCACACAGGGGGTGCAAACACAGAAGTCTTC. This translates into CASSHTGGANTEVF. The CDR3, in full, reads CASSHTGGANTEVFF.

Comments on this clone: Each gene name is a mouse one. The observed sequence ends 1 residue before the CDR3 terminus, with the missing tail filled in from the germline J gene. J is TRBJ2-5 and V is TRBV13-2, with D tentatively TRBD1 or TRBD2 (6 bases each). Trimming took 3 bases from V and 4 from J, leaving 9 bases between them. Germline CDR1 NNHNN, CDR2 SYGAGS (reference sequence). This CDR3 has 13 residues. CDR3 sequence reads: CASGGGREDTQYF. Partial CDR3 DNA: TGTGCCAGCGGTGGGGGGCGCGAAGACACCCAGTAC.

In this sample, this clone turned up a few times. The genes are named according to mouse. Read data end 1 residue before the CDR3 end; the end is taken from the germline J gene. The gene calls are TRBV12-2 and TRBJ1-6, with 7 bases fitting TRBD1. TRBJ1-6 is filed as an ORF, its function uncertain. CDR3 size: 17 residues. CDR1 and CDR2 (germline): SGHLS, HYDKME. Trimming took 0 bases from V and 7 from J; bases not matched to a gene: 11. The CDR3 reads CASSLERGRWGNSPLYF. The covered CDR3 bases are TGTGCCAGCTCTCTCGAGAGGGGGCGCTGGGGGAATTCGCCCCTCTAC.